Below are 12 T cell receptor beta chains sequenced from a single sample in a study of T cells in localized non-small cell lung cancer. Profiling relied on immunoSEQ multiplex PCR, and the TCRdb table lists in-frame clones only, not all of them. The sample yields around 7,500 clones, over 85% seen once. Sequences were derived from peripheral blood, sampled before any cancer treatment. Receptor source: a woman aged 35-75 years with stage I lung adenocarcinoma.

The chain is built from TRBV11-2 and TRBJ1-1; the D is unclear. The CDR3 length is 13 residues. V was clipped by 0 bases and J by 0 bases, with 2 bases between them. From germline, CDR1 is SGHAT and CDR2 FQNNGV. This chain's CDR3 is CASSLELNTEAFF. The CDR3 coding sequence is TGTGCCAGCAGCTTAGAGCTGAACACTGAAGCTTTCTTT.

The V and J genes are TRBV5-1 and TRBJ2-7, with 8 bases matching TRBD1. V lost 2 bases and J lost 2; bases outside the gene matches: 6. CDR3 length: 15 residues. The germline CDR1 and CDR2 sequences are SGHRS and YFSETQ. The CDR3 spells CASSFGQGVAYEQYF. CDR3 nucleotides: TGCGCCAGCAGCTTTGGACAGGGTGTCGCCTACGAGCAGTACTTC.

The genes are TRBV27 and TRBJ2-7, with D perhaps TRBD2 (5 bases). The CDR3 has 15 amino acids. Trimming removed 4 bases at V and 7 bases at J, with 20 bases between. Germline V gives CDR1 MNHEY, CDR2 SMNVEV (reference sequence). The CDR3 region has the DNA TGTGCCAGCAGTTGGGCGACGGACCCCCGGGGTGAGCAGTACTTC. Translation: CASSWATDPRGEQYF.

The CDR3 DNA follows: TGTGCCAGCAGCTTAACGGCCTACGAGCAGTACTTC. Its protein product is CASSLTAYEQYF. This sequence joins TRBV11-2 and TRBJ2-7; D gene ambiguous. Germline assignment: CDR1 SGHAT and CDR2 FQNNGV. This CDR3 contains 12 residues. Trimming pared 2 bases from V and 2 bases from J, leaving 4 bases between. Variable domain in full (rest from reference TRBV11-2 and TRBJ2-7): EAGVAQSPRYKIIEKRQSVAFWCNPISGHATLYWYQQILGQGPKLLIQFQNNGVVDDSQLPKDRFSAERLKGVDSTLKIQPAKLEDSAVYLCASSLTAYEQYFGPGTRLTVT.

The V call is TRBV15, the J call TRBJ2-7, with TRBD1 identical over 10 bases. This CDR3 contains 13 residues. V lost 5 bases to trimming and J lost 11 bases; unmatched junction nucleotides: 9. The V gene's germline CDR1 is LNHNV and CDR2 YYDKDF (reference sequence). The CDR3 sequence is CATSLTGGGRKYF. CDR3 sequence (DNA): TGTGCCACCAGCCTGACAGGGGGCGGGCGGAAGTACTTC.

This sequence joins TRBV5-8 and TRBJ2-7; D is possibly TRBD1 (6 bases). Germline assignment: CDR1 SGHTS and CDR2 YDEGEE. The CDR3 is made up of 16 amino acids. V was pared by 3 bases and J by 3 bases, with 19 bases between. CDR3 protein: CASSSNRVLWDYEQYF. Written as DNA, the CDR3 is TGTGCCAGCAGCTCCAACAGGGTTCTCTGGGACTACGAGCAGTACTTC.

V usage is TRBV19 and J usage is TRBJ1-1; TRBD1 matches 9 bases. In germline, CDR1 is LNHDA, CDR2 SQIVND (reference sequence). V trimming: 1 base; J trimming: 6 bases; junction bases outside the gene matches: 15. The CDR3 covers 18 residues. The CDR3 is CASSIVGHVGQGFSEAFF. The DNA of the CDR3 is TGTGCCAGTAGTATAGTTGGGCATGTGGGACAGGGCTTCTCTGAAGCTTTCTTT. Supplemented by reference TRBV19 and TRBJ1-1, the full variable domain reads DGGITQSPKYLFRKEGQNVTLSCEQNLNHDAMYWYRQDPGQGLRLIYYSQIVNDFQKGDIAEGYSVSREKKESFPLTVTSAQKNPTAFYLCASSIVGHVGQGFSEAFFGQGTRLTVV.

The V and J genes are TRBV18 and TRBJ1-6, with TRBD1 matching over 9 bases. V lost 8 bases, J lost 6 bases, and 8 bases stayed unmatched. Germline CDR1 is KGHSH and CDR2 is LQKENI. The CDR3 contains 15 residues. CDR3 sequence (DNA): TGTGCCAGCGTACAGGGGGCAAATTTTAATTCACCCCTCCACTTT. It is translated as CASVQGANFNSPLHF.

This rearrangement joins TRBV5-1 to TRBJ1-5; D remains ambiguous. The CDR3 has 13 amino acids. V dropped 2 bases and J dropped 4 bases, with 7 bases sitting between them. Germline CDR1 and CDR2: SGHRS and YFSETQ. The CDR3 reads CASSFDGNQPQHF. CDR3 bases: TGCGCCAGCAGCTTCGACGGGAATCAGCCCCAGCATTTT.

The chain is built from TRBV5-1 and TRBJ2-1; 10 bases fit TRBD2. The CDR3 sequence is 16 residues long. The junction had 5 bases not matched to a gene; V was cut back by 1 base and J by 4 bases. CDR1 SGHRS and CDR2 YFSETQ come from the germline V gene. The DNA of the CDR3 is TGCGCCAGCAGCTTGATTACTAGCGGGATATACAATGAGCAGTTCTTC. It yields the protein CASSLITSGIYNEQFF.

The chain links TRBV6-6 to TRBJ1-2; possible D gene TRBD1, 6 bases. CDR3 length: 14 amino acids. Trimming removed 10 bases from V and 7 bases from J, with 22 bases in between. Per the germline V gene, CDR1 is MNHNY and CDR2 is SVGAGI (reference sequence). The chain's CDR3 is CANIKGGLSRGYTF. CDR3 DNA: TGTGCCAACATAAAGGGGGGTCTCTCGCGTGGCTACACCTTC.

This sequence joins TRBV5-1 and TRBJ2-7; 7 bases line up with TRBD2. The germline CDR1 and CDR2 sequences are SGHRS and YFSETQ. With 2 bases clipped from V and 4 bases from J, the junction kept 6 bases outside the gene matches. The CDR3 sequence is 14 residues long. DNA for the CDR3: TGCGCCAGCAGCTTAGGGCAGGGAGGGTACGAGCAGTACTTC. Translation: CASSLGQGGYEQYF.